These 19 T cell receptor beta chains originate from one sample sequenced in a study of blood T cell repertoires in COVID-19. Data came from immunoSEQ multiplex PCR; TCRdb stores just in-frame clones and leaves some out. Here the sample spans approximately 270,000 clones, 80% to 90% being singletons. The specimen sequenced was PBMCs or T cells enriched from blood (not recorded which). Every receptor here comes from a woman in her 50s who had recovered from COVID-19.

The J gene is TRBJ2-4, the V gene TRBV3-1 (or the pseudogene TRBV3-2); D ambiguous. The V gene's germline CDR1 is LGHDT and CDR2 YNNKEL (reference sequence). With 3 bases removed from V and 4 bases from J, the gap between germline ends came to 4 bases. The CDR3 contains 12 residues. The CDR3: CASSHSKNIQYF. The CDR3 DNA sequence: TGTGCCAGCAGCCACTCTAAAAACATTCAGTACTTC.

V usage is TRBV28 and J usage is TRBJ2-7; D possibly corresponds to TRBD2 (5 bases). Germline V gene sequence: CDR1 MDHEN, CDR2 SYDVKM. The CDR3 contains 13 residues. The V and J ends lost 7 bases and 3 bases respectively, with 13 bases between them. DNA of the CDR3: TGTGCCAGCAACGACGGAGGTGGCTACGAGCAGTACTTC. It encodes CASNDGGGYEQYF. The full variable domain, its missing parts supplied by reference TRBV28 and TRBJ2-7, is DVKVTQSSRYLVKRTGEKVFLECVQDMDHENMFWYRQDPGLGLRLIYFSYDVKMKEKGDIPEGYSVSREKKERFSLILESASTNQTSMYLCASNDGGGYEQYFGPGTRLTVT.

V is TRBV2 and J is TRBJ2-1; the match to TRBD2 covers 9 bases. Looked up from germline, CDR1 is SNHLY and CDR2 is FYNNEI. J was trimmed by 10 bases and V by 11 bases; bases with no gene match: 15. CDR3 length equals 14 residues. The CDR3 DNA sequence: TGTGCCGCACTATACCCCGGGACTAGCAACGAGCAGTTCTTC. Protein: CAALYPGTSNEQFF.

The J gene is TRBJ2-1, the V gene TRBV11-2; TRBD1 is a possible D gene (6 bases). The CDR3 is 17 residues long. Germline loops: CDR1 SGHAT, CDR2 FQNNGV. V lost 5 bases and J 0 bases, leaving 17 bases between the germline ends. The CDR3, as DNA: TGTGCCAGCAGCGTCCGGGACAACTTACTCTCCTACAATGAGCAGTTCTTC. Protein: CASSVRDNLLSYNEQFF.

This clone was counted a single time. This chain connects TRBV6-1 to TRBJ2-7, with unresolved D. This CDR3 has 16 amino acids. The V gene lost 3 bases and the J gene lost 0 bases, with 15 bases spanning the gap. Germline V gene data show CDR1 as MNHNS and CDR2 as SASEGT. The CDR3, as DNA: TGTGCCAGCAGTGACCCGTGGCAGGCCAGCTCCTACGAGCAGTACTTC. Protein: CASSDPWQASSYEQYF.

The chain links TRBV27 to TRBJ2-1; 7 bases fit TRBD2. CDR1 and CDR2 from the germline V gene are MNHEY and SMNVEV (reference sequence). V was pared by 4 bases and J by 10 bases, with 7 bases of the junction left unmatched. This CDR3 is built from 13 residues. CDR3 loop: CASSYPQAGEQFF. DNA for the CDR3: TGTGCCAGCAGTTACCCTCAAGCGGGAGAGCAGTTCTTC.

This clone appeared once. This chain links TRBV5-4 with TRBJ2-7, with D maybe TRBD1 (5 bases). There are 11 residues in the CDR3. V lost 4 bases and J 5 bases, leaving 7 bases between the germline ends. Germline lookup yields CDR1 SGHNT and CDR2 YYREEE (reference sequence). This CDR3 is CASSRQNEQYF. CDR3 nucleotides: TGTGCCAGCAGCCGACAGAACGAGCAGTACTTC.

The J gene is TRBJ1-2, the V gene TRBV28, with D tentatively TRBD1 (6 bases). Trimming removed 3 bases at V and 8 bases at J, with 13 bases between. Germline V gene data show CDR1 as MDHEN and CDR2 as SYDVKM. The CDR3 totals 13 residues. The CDR3 DNA is TGTGCCAGCAGTTTTCGCAGGGGAGAAGGCTACACCTTC. This codes for CASSFRRGEGYTF.

Worth noting for this clone: The junction departs from germline at one end; a sequencing error may be responsible. The genes are TRBV11-3 and TRBJ2-7; weak D call: TRBD1 (7 bases). Per the germline V gene, CDR1 is SGHNT and CDR2 is YENEEA. The CDR3 consists of 12 residues. The CDR3 is CASSFPGGTPTF. For the CDR3, the DNA is TGTGCCAGCAGCTTCCCAGGGGGGACACCAACTTTC.

The gene calls are TRBV18 and TRBJ1-4; D is possibly TRBD1 (6 bases). This CDR3 is built from 15 residues. V lost 6 bases and J 8 bases, leaving 19 bases between the germline ends. Germline V gene data show CDR1 as KGHSH and CDR2 as LQKENI. The CDR3 protein is CASSSPGARGEKLFF. The CDR3 DNA reads as TGTGCCAGCTCGAGTCCAGGGGCTCGCGGGGAAAAACTGTTTTTT.

The chain recombines TRBV19 with TRBJ2-7, with 14 bases matching TRBD2. The germline gives CDR1 LNHDA, CDR2 SQIVND (reference sequence). The J segment lost 4 bases and the V segment lost 1 base, leaving 18 bases of the junction unmatched. This CDR3 has 21 amino acids. CDR3 protein: CASSIAQGRGGTSGSLYEQYF. As DNA, the CDR3 is TGTGCCAGTAGTATAGCCCAGGGTCGCGGCGGGACTAGCGGGAGTCTTTACGAGCAGTACTTC.

This rearrangement joins TRBV15 to TRBJ1-2; weak D call: TRBD1 (6 bases). The CDR3 covers 15 residues. The V end lost 1 base, the J end lost 4 bases, and 13 bases lay between the germline ends. The germline V gene encodes CDR1 LNHNV and CDR2 YYDKDF (reference sequence). The CDR3 DNA follows: TGTGCCACCAGCAGAGCCCCAGGGGCGACCTATGGCTACACCTTC. Encoded protein: CATSRAPGATYGYTF.

Comments on this clone: The junction differs from germline at one of its ends, possibly a read error. V usage is TRBV7-7 and J usage is TRBJ2-6; 10 nucleotides agree with TRBD1. Germline V gives CDR1 SSHAT, CDR2 FNYEAQ (reference sequence). This CDR3 contains 18 residues. The DNA of the CDR3 is TGTGCTAGCAGCTTAGGGCCGGGACAGGGGTCTGGGGCCAACGTCCTGACTTTC. Translating it yields CASSLGPGQGSGANVLTF.

The rearrangement joins TRBV27 to TRBJ2-5; 10 bases are a match to TRBD1. There are 18 residues in the CDR3. V dropped 2 bases and J dropped 1; count of bases not matched to a gene: 10. Germline values: CDR1 MNHEY, CDR2 SMNVEV (reference sequence). CDR3 DNA: TGTGCCAGCAGTTTAAGTGTGTGGGACAGGGGCTCCCAAGAGACCCAGTACTTC. Translation: CASSLSVWDRGSQETQYF.

The J gene is TRBJ1-4, the V gene TRBV15; 7 bases match TRBD1. This CDR3 is built from 16 residues. V lost 4 bases to trimming and J lost 6 bases; unmatched junction nucleotides: 11. The germline CDR1 and CDR2 sequences are LNHNV and YYDKDF (reference sequence). CDR3 sequence: CATSMSIRGRDEKLFF. The CDR3 DNA sequence: TGTGCCACCAGCATGAGTATTAGGGGGCGTGATGAAAAACTGTTTTTT.

The V call is TRBV28, the J call TRBJ1-2; 10 nucleotides align to TRBD1. CDR3 length equals 15 residues. After removal of 5 bases from V and 3 bases from J, the junction contained 6 bases not matched to a gene. The germline CDR1 and CDR2 sequences are MDHEN and SYDVKM. The CDR3 DNA is TGTGCCAGCAGTCCCCGGACAGGGGGGGACTATGGCTACACCTTC. It encodes CASSPRTGGDYGYTF.

The J gene is TRBJ1-6, the V gene TRBV28, with D maybe TRBD1 (6 bases). The CDR3 consists of 16 residues. V was pared by 3 bases and J by 9 bases, with 18 bases between. Germline values: CDR1 MDHEN, CDR2 SYDVKM. CDR3 residues: CASSFPFQGYGSPLHF. CDR3 DNA sequence: TGTGCCAGCAGTTTTCCATTTCAGGGGTACGGTTCACCCCTCCACTTT.

The V and J genes are TRBV6-5 and TRBJ2-3; 9 positions agree with TRBD1. Germline V CDR1 and CDR2: MNHEY, SVGAGI. The CDR3 totals 16 residues. Unmatched junction bases numbered 7, after V lost 1 base and J lost 5 bases. CDR3 bases: TGTGCCAGCAGTTACTTACCGGGACAGGGTGGAGATACGCAGTATTTT. Residues: CASSYLPGQGGDTQYF.

The J gene is TRBJ1-6, the V gene TRBV18; a possible D gene is TRBD1 (6 bases). Looked up from germline, CDR1 is KGHSH and CDR2 is LQKENI. The CDR3 runs 15 residues. V lost 2 bases to trimming and J lost 9 bases, with 14 bases between them. The CDR3 region is CASSPGQRGISPLHF. In DNA, the CDR3 is TGTGCCAGCTCACCAGGACAGAGGGGGATTTCACCCCTCCACTTT.